These T cell receptor beta chains were read from a single sample in a study of shared clonotypes between healthy human individuals. Some clones are missing from TCRdb's copy, which holds only in-frame ones; the method was immunoSEQ multiplex PCR. The profile shows roughly 2 million clones, approximately 96% of them singletons. The sequencing sample was made of naive CD4+ T cells sorted from blood. All receptors come from a man younger than 35 in good health. CDR3s include the opening cysteine and the closing phenylalanine or tryptophan. Fields, in order: D gene, V gene, J gene, clone size, CDR3 DNA, CDR3 protein. The D gene is left open where the match is weak. For some rows the clone size is stated as once, few or many, or as a class when expanded; others skip it.

>-|TRBV2|TRBJ2-7|-
TGTGCCAGCAGCCCCCGGGCCCAAGTTTCCCACGAGCAGTACTTC
CASSPRAQVSHEQYF
>-|TRBV5-1|TRBJ2-5|-
TGCGCCAGCAGCTTGGCAGGCTACCTAGGCCAAGAGACCCAGTACTTC
CASSLAGYLGQETQYF
>-|TRBV5-4|TRBJ1-1|-
TGTGCCAGCAGCCGTGACACGACTGAAGCTTTCTTT
CASSRDTTEAFF
>TRBD2|TRBV7-8|TRBJ2-3|once
TGTGCCAGCAGCCCAGTGGGCGGGGGGTTCACAGATACGCAGTATTTT
CASSPVGGGFTDTQYF
>-|TRBV11-2|TRBJ2-3|-
TGTGCCAGCAGCTCCCAAGATACGCAGTATTTT
CASSSQDTQYF
>TRBD1|TRBV11-2|TRBJ1-2|few
TGTGCCAGCAGCCCCTCCGGGACAGGGGAAGGCTACACCTTC
CASSPSGTGEGYTF
>-|TRBV19|TRBJ2-7|-
TGTGCCACCCGGGGACCCTACGAGCAGTACTTC
CATRGPYEQYF
>-|TRBV5-1|TRBJ2-3|-
TGCGCCAGCAGCTTTCGGACGATATCAGATACGCAGTATTTT
CASSFRTISDTQYF
>-|TRBV5-8|TRBJ1-5|-
TGTGCCAGCAGCCAGGAACAGTATAATCAGCCCCAGCATTTT
CASSQEQYNQPQHF
>-|TRBV6-5|TRBJ1-3|-
TGTGCCAGCAGTTATGGCAGGGGAAACACCATATATTTT
CASSYGRGNTIYF
>TRBD1|TRBV4-1|TRBJ2-3|-
TGCGCCAGCAGCCGAGGACTCGACAGGGGGAGCACAGATACGCAGTATTTT
CASSRGLDRGSTDTQYF
>-|TRBV2|TRBJ1-2|once
TGTGCCAGCAGTGAGCAGAACTATGGCTACACCTTC
CASSEQNYGYTF
>-|TRBV28|TRBJ1-2|once
TGTGCCAACGCGGCCGGGATCAACTATGGCTACACCTTC
CANAAGINYGYTF
>TRBD1|TRBV6-4|TRBJ2-2|once
TGTGCCAGCAGCCAGATATTCACCAGGGGGCTTGGCGGGGAGCTGTTTTTT
CASSQIFTRGLGGELFF
>-|TRBV27|TRBJ2-6|-
TGTGCCAGCAGTTTATTCCGCCCAGCCACTAGCTCTGGGGCCAACGTCCTGACTTTC
CASSLFRPATSSGANVLTF